This is a list of T cell receptor beta chains from one sample in a study of OX40 agonist ivuxolimab in advanced cancers. TCRdb keeps only in-frame clones here, not all; method: immunoSEQ multiplex PCR. The repertoire includes about 75,000 clones, about 85% of them detected once, and roughly 8% sits in the top ten. The specimen comprised CD4+ or CD8+ T cells sorted from blood, sampled in a trial of the OX40 agonist ivuxolimab. The source is an adult with an advanced solid tumor such as melanoma, head and neck, liver or kidney cancer. CDR3s include the opening cysteine and the closing phenylalanine or tryptophan. D genes are given only for firm matches. Clone sizes are given selectively: once, few, many, or a class where the clone is expanded.

d_gene | j_gene | v_gene | abundance | CDR3nt | CDR3aa
TRBD1 | TRBJ2-3 | TRBV18 | - | TGTGCCAGCTCACCATCGACAGGGCAGCTGGATACGCAGTATTTT | CASSPSTGQLDTQYF
- | TRBJ1-2 | TRBV14 | once | TGTGCCAGCAGCCCCCCGGGGGCCTACTATGGCTACACCTTC | CASSPPGAYYGYTF
- | TRBJ1-1 | TRBV6-5 | - | TGTGCCAGTCGGTCGGTGGAGCACACTGAAGCTTTCTTT | CASRSVEHTEAFF
TRBD2 | TRBJ2-3 | TRBV2 | - | TGTGCCAGCTTCTTAAGCGGGAGACGCACAGATACGCAGTATTTT | CASFLSGRRTDTQYF
TRBD1 | TRBJ2-7 | TRBV5-1 | - | TGCGCCAGCAGCTTGGAGGGGGCTTACGAGCAGTACTTC | CASSLEGAYEQYF
TRBD2 | TRBJ2-5 | TRBV7-2 | - | TGTGCCAGCAGCTTTTATACCGGCGGGGGAGAGACCCAGTACTTC | CASSFYTGGGETQYF
TRBD1 | TRBJ1-1 | TRBV19 | - | TGTGCCAGTCTCCCCGGCAGGGGGTCCTTTTCCTTGAACACTGAAGCTTTCTTT | CASLPGRGSFSLNTEAFF
- | TRBJ2-7 | TRBV2 | - | TGTGCCCGAAGGGGGGCGGGGGAGCAGTACTTC | CARRGAGEQYF
- | TRBJ1-1 | TRBV28 | - | TGTGCCAGCAGCACTATAGTTGCAGCAAATCCTGAAGCTTTCTTT | CASSTIVAANPEAFF
- | TRBJ2-2 | TRBV5-1 | - | TGCGCCAGCAGCTCCCCGCAGGGAAGGGCCGGGGAGCTGTTTTTT | CASSSPQGRAGELFF
- | TRBJ2-6 | TRBV13 | - | TGTGCCAGCAGCGGGTCAACTGGGGCCAACGTCCTGACTTTC | CASSGSTGANVLTF